This T cell receptor (beta chain) was sequenced for a study of blood T cells in healthy people across ages. Study results and caveats: Since the PBMCs were unsorted, naive and antigen-experienced cells could not be conclusively compared. Across samples, TCR beta diversity tracked strongly with naive T cell percentage.

Comments on this clonotype: Its target is not known.

The use of a sample-barcoded 5' primer and a J-beta primer mix characterized a second PCR of about 6 to 12 cycles. Using its own MiXCR run on the 5' RACE reads, TCRdb lists one record per CDR3 protein. Of some 320,000 distinct CDR3 sequences in the sample, about 25% were seen once. CDR3 size: 12 residues. The V end lost 7 bases, the J end lost 4 bases, and 10 bases lay between the germline ends. The chain couples TRBV12-3 or TRBV12-4 to TRBJ1-2; D is ambiguous. The material sequenced was blood. This clonotype was obtained from a woman in her 70s in good health. CDR3 coding DNA: TGTGCCAGCACTTTGGACCGCTATGGCTACACCTTC. This translates into CASTLDRYGYTF.